This TCR beta chain stems from a study of cytomegalovirus exposure and HLA in healthy donors. This clone was counted between two and nine times. Its target is unknown. In the PCR, 60 Vbeta and 13 Jbeta primers were used. Measured with immunoSEQ multiplex PCR; TCRdb has only the in-frame clones, and not every one. The table records some 180,000 clones, roughly a tenth of them present only once. The CDR3 runs 12 residues. V lost 4 bases to trimming and J lost 1 base, with 8 bases between them. CDR1 and CDR2 from the germline V gene are GTSNPN and SVGIG (reference sequence). Broader study findings: In vitro testing confirmed a few CMV-associated chains as specific for CMV antigens. A list of 164 TCR beta chains associated with cytomegalovirus was given. A previous analysis found most TCR beta V segments productive roughly 90% or roughly 30% of the time.

Sequenced input: PBMCs. The chain combines TRBV30 with TRBJ2-7, with a possible D match to TRBD2 (6 bases). This clonotype was sampled from a woman in her twenties or thirties in good health and CMV-seropositive. The CDR3 nucleotides read TGTGCCTGGAAGGAGGGGTCCTACGAGCAGTACTTC. Translating it yields CAWKEGSYEQYF.